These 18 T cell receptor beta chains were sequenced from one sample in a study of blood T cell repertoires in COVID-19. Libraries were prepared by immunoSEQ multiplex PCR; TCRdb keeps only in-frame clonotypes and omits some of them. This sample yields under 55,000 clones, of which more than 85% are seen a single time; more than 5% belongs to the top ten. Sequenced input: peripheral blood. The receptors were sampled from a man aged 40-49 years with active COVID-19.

CDR3 DNA sequence: TGTGCCAGCAGCCGCGCTAACTCCTACGAGCAGTACTTC. Protein product: CASSRANSYEQYF. The gene calls are TRBV12-3 or TRBV12-4 and TRBJ2-7, with D uncertain. Trimming removed 6 bases at V and 0 bases at J, with 9 bases between. The CDR3 has 13 amino acids.

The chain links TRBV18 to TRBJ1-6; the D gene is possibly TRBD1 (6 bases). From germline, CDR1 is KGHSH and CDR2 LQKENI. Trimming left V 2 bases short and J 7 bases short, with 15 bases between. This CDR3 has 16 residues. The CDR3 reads CASSPSSPGGNSPLHF. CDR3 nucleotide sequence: TGTGCCAGCTCACCATCTTCCCCGGGGGGCAATTCACCCCTCCACTTT.

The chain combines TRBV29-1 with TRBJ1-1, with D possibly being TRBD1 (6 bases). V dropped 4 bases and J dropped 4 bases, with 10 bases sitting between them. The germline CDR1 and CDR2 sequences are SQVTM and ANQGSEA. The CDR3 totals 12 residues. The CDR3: CSVGEGVTEAFF. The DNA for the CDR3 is TGCAGCGTTGGGGAGGGGGTCACTGAAGCTTTCTTT.

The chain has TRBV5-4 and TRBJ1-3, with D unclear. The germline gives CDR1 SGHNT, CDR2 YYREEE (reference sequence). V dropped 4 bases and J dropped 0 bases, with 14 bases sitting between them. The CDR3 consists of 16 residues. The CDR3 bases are TGTGCCAGCAGCCGGGTGGGAGGAGACTCTGGAAACACCATATATTTT. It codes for CASSRVGGDSGNTIYF.

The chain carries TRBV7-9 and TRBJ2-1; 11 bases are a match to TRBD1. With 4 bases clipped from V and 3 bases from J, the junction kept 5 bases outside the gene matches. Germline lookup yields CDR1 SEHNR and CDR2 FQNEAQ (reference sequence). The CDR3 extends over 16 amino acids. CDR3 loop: CASSSLGTGGYNEQFF. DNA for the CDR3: TGTGCCAGCAGCTCCCTAGGGACAGGGGGCTACAATGAGCAGTTCTTC.

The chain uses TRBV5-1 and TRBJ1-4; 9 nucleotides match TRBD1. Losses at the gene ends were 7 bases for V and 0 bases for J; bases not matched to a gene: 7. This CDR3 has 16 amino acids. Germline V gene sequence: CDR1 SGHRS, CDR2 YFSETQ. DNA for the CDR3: TGCGCCAGCCAGACAGGGGGACTTGCAACTAATGAAAAACTGTTTTTT. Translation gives CASQTGGLATNEKLFF.

This CDR3 is CASSPGLAWSSYEQYF. CDR3 nucleotide sequence: TGTGCCAGCAGTCCGGGCCTAGCATGGAGCTCCTACGAGCAGTACTTC. The chain combines TRBV27 with TRBJ2-7, with D perhaps TRBD2 (5 bases). V was pared by 5 bases and J by 0 bases, with 17 bases between. This CDR3 spans 16 amino acids. Per germline, CDR1 MNHEY and CDR2 SMNVEV (reference sequence).

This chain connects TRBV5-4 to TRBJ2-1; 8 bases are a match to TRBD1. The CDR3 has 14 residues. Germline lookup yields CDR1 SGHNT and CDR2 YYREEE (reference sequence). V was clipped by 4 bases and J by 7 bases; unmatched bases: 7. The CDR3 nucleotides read TGTGCCAGCAGCGTAAGGACAGGGAGGAATGAGCAGTTCTTC. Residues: CASSVRTGRNEQFF. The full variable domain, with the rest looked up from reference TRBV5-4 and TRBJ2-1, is ETGVTQSPTHLIKTRGQQVTLRCSSQSGHNTVSWYQQALGQGPQFIFQYYREEENGRGNFPPRFSGLQFPNYSSELNVNALELDDSALYLCASSVRTGRNEQFFGPGTRLTVL.

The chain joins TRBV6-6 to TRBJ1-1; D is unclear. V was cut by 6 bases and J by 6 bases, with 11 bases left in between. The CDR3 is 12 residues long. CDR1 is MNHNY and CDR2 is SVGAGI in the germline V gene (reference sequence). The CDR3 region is CASSIRVSEAFF. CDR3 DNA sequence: TGTGCCAGCAGCATACGAGTTTCTGAAGCTTTCTTT.

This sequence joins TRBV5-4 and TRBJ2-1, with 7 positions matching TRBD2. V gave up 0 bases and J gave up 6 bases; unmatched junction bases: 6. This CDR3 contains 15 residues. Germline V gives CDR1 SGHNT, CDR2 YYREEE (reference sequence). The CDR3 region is CASSLGGGRGNEQFF. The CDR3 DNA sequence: TGTGCCAGCAGCTTGGGGGGGGGACGCGGCAATGAGCAGTTCTTC.

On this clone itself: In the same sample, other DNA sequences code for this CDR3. The CDR3, as DNA: TGTGCCAGCAGCGGACTCGGGAGCACAGATACGCAGTATTTT. Its protein product is CASSGLGSTDTQYF. The rearrangement uses TRBV7-9 and TRBJ2-3; maybe TRBD2 (5 bases). In germline, CDR1 is SEHNR, CDR2 FQNEAQ (reference sequence). Deletions cut 5 bases from V and 0 bases from J, with 9 bases between. This CDR3 has 14 amino acids.

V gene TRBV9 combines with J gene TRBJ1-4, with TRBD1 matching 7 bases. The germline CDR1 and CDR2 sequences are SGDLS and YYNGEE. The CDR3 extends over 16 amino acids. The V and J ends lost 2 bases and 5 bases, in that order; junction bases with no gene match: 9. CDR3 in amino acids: CASSVGTATANEKLFF. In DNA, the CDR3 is TGTGCCAGCAGCGTTGGGACAGCCACCGCAAATGAAAAACTGTTTTTT.

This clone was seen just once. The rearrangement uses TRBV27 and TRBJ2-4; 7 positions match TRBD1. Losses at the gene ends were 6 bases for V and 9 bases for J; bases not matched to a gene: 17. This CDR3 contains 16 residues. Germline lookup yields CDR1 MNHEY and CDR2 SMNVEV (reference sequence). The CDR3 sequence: CASRQRGGQAGGIQYF. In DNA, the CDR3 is TGTGCCAGCAGGCAAAGGGGCGGACAGGCCGGAGGCATTCAGTACTTC.

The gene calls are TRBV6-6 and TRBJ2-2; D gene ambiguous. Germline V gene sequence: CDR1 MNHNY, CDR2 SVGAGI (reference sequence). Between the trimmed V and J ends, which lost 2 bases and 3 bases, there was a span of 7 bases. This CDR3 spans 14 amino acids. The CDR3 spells CASSYGLYTGELFF. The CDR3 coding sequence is TGTGCCAGCAGTTACGGCTTATACACCGGGGAGCTGTTTTTT.

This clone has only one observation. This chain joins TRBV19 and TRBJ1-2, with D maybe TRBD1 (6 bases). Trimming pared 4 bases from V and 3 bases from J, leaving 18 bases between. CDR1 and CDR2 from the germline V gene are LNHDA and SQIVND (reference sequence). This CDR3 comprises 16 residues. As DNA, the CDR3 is TGTGCCAGTAGTAGCATTGACAGGATTGGGGACTATGGCTACACCTTC. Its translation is CASSSIDRIGDYGYTF.

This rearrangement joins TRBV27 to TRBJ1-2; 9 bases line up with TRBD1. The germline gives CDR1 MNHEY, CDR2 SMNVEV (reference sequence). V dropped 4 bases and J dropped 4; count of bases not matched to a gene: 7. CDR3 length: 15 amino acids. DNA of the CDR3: TGTGCCAGCAGTTCTGAGGACAGGGGTGGCTATGGCTACACCTTC. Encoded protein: CASSSEDRGGYGYTF.

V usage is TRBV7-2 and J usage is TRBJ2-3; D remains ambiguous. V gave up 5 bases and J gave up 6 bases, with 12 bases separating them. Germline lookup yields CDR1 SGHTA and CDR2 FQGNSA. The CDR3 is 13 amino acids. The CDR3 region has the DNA TGTGCCAGCAGCCCCCGCGTGAGGGATACGCAGTATTTT. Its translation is CASSPRVRDTQYF.

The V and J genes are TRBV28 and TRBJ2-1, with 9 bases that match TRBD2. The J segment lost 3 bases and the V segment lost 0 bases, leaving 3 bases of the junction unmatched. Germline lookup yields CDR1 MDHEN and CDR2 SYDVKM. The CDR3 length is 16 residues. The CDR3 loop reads CASSLWTSGSYNEQFF. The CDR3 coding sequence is TGTGCCAGCAGTTTATGGACTAGCGGAAGCTACAATGAGCAGTTCTTC.